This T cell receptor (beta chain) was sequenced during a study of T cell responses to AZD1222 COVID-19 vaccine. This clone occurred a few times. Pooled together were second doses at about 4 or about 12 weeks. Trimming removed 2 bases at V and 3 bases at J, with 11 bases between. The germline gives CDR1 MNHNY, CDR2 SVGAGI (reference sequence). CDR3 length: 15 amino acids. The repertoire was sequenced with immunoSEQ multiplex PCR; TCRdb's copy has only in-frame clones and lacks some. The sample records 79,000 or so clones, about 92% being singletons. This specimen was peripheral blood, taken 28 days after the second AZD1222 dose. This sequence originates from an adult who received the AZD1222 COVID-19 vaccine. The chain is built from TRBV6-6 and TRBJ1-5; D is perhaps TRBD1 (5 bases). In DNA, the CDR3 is TGTGCCAGCAGTTACGAATCAGGGTACAATCAGCCCCAGCATTTT. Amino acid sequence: CASSYESGYNQPQHF.